The 8 T cell receptor beta chains in this list originate from one sample, sequenced in a study of T cells in Graves' hyperthyroidism and ophthalmopathy. What was amplified from RNA transcripts were TCR beta CDR3 regions. An initial round of RT-PCR targeting the TCR CDR3 relied on the HTBI primer set. TCRdb reprocessed the multiplex PCR reads via MiXCR and lists one record per CDR3 protein. The data contain more than 500,000 distinct CDR3 sequences, about 16% of them seen just once; the ten biggest clones take up approximately 30%. Sequencing input: blood. The receptors were gathered from a woman aged 30 to 39 with Graves' ophthalmopathy.

Ten or more counts support this clonotype. The V call is TRBV20-1, the J call TRBJ1-2; 7 bases line up with TRBD1. Germline CDR1 DFQATT, CDR2 SNEGSKA (reference sequence). Trimming at V came to 1 base and at J to 6 bases, leaving 8 bases not matched to a gene. CDR3 size: 14 residues. The CDR3, as DNA: TGCAGTGCTAGAGTTCCTTCAGGGGGTCATGGCTACACCTTC. It yields the protein CSARVPSGGHGYTF.

In this sample, this clonotype turned up many times. This sequence joins TRBV20-1 and TRBJ2-7; TRBD2 is a possible D gene (5 bases). Trimming shortened V by 2 bases and J by 5 bases, and 10 bases separated the two germline ends. The germline V gene encodes CDR1 DFQATT and CDR2 SNEGSKA (reference sequence). This CDR3 has 12 residues. The DNA of the CDR3 is TGCAGTGCTAGATCGGAGAGGGACGAGCAGTACTTC. This encodes CSARSERDEQYF.

This clonotype appeared many times. This chain joins TRBV30 and TRBJ1-4, with unresolved D. Germline CDR1 is GTSNPN and CDR2 is SVGIG (reference sequence). This CDR3 spans 13 amino acids. V was pared by 0 bases and J by 6 bases, with 8 bases between. CDR3 amino acids: CAWSVPPDEKLFF. CDR3 nucleotides: TGTGCCTGGAGTGTCCCCCCAGATGAAAAACTGTTTTTT.

Ten or more counts support this clonotype. CDR3 loop: CASSEMRAGGRNTEAFF. CDR3 sequence (DNA): TGTGCCAGCAGTGAAATGCGGGCAGGGGGTCGGAACACTGAAGCTTTCTTT. V gene TRBV2 combines with J gene TRBJ1-1; TRBD1 agrees at 7 bases. The CDR3 sequence is 17 residues long. Germline V gives CDR1 SNHLY, CDR2 FYNNEI. The trim removed 2 bases at V and 1 base at J, leaving 10 bases unmatched. The full variable domain, its missing parts supplied by reference TRBV2 and TRBJ1-1, is EPEVTQTPSHQVTQMGQEVILRCVPISNHLYFYWYRQILGQKVEFLVSFYNNEISEKSEIFDDQFSVERPDGSNFTLKIRSTKLEDSAMYFCASSEMRAGGRNTEAFFGQGTRLTVV.

The chain has TRBV7-8 and TRBJ2-2, with 13 bases matching TRBD2. The germline CDR1 and CDR2 sequences are SGHVS and FQNEAQ. The CDR3 contains 20 residues. V dropped 5 bases and J dropped 5; count of bases not matched to a gene: 17. Here the CDR3 reads CASSPREKTRTSGSTGELFF. In nucleotides, the CDR3 is TGTGCCAGCAGCCCCAGGGAAAAGACTCGGACTAGCGGGAGTACCGGGGAGCTGTTTTTT.

This chain links TRBV19 with TRBJ2-7, with 7 bases identical to TRBD1. Germline-derived CDR1 and CDR2 are LNHDA and SQIVND (reference sequence). This CDR3 is 14 amino acids long. Trimming at V came to 3 bases and at J to 3 bases, leaving 5 bases not matched to a gene. The CDR3 here is CASSISDRLYEQYF. The CDR3 coding sequence is TGTGCCAGTAGTATTTCGGACAGGCTCTACGAGCAGTACTTC.

The table lists this clonotype with a few counts. The CDR3 bases are TGTGCCAGCAGTGAGGCCGGCGATAACACCGGGGAGCTGTTTTTT. This codes for CASSEAGDNTGELFF. The chain employs TRBV6-4 and TRBJ2-2; D unresolved. This CDR3 has 15 residues. Trimming shortened V by 3 bases and J by 2 bases, and 10 bases separated the two germline ends. Germline lookup yields CDR1 MRHNA and CDR2 SNTAGT.

This clonotype was seen repeatedly, ten times or more. This sequence joins TRBV12-3 or TRBV12-4 and TRBJ2-1; no definite D call. Deletions cut 4 bases from V and 8 bases from J, with 21 bases between. The CDR3 has 16 residues. The CDR3 DNA is TGTGCCAGCAGTTCTGTCTCCGGGCTTAGATTGGATGAGCAGTTCTTC. It encodes CASSSVSGLRLDEQFF.